Presented here are 8 T cell receptor beta chains from one specimen sequenced in a study of blood T cell repertoires in COVID-19. Sequenced by immunoSEQ multiplex PCR; TCRdb stores in-frame clones only, minus some. The profile shows around 92,000 clones, 86% of them singletons. Material for sequencing was peripheral blood. These receptors originate from a human donor in a cohort sampled during active COVID-19.

J is TRBJ2-2 and V is TRBV5-1; D possibly corresponds to TRBD2 (6 bases). V dropped 2 bases and J dropped 3 bases, with 8 bases sitting between them. From germline, CDR1 is SGHRS and CDR2 YFSETQ. This CDR3 is 14 amino acids long. CDR3 nucleotide sequence: TGCGCCAGCAGCTTAGGAGGGGACACCGGGGAGCTGTTTTTT. Protein product: CASSLGGDTGELFF.

The chain combines TRBV18 with TRBJ2-3; D uncertain. V was trimmed by 2 bases and J by 4 bases, leaving 10 bases between them. Per germline, CDR1 KGHSH and CDR2 LQKENI. The CDR3 length is 14 residues. The CDR3 reads CASSPSALSDTQYF. CDR3 coding DNA: TGTGCCAGCTCACCATCCGCGTTGTCAGATACGCAGTATTTT.

The genes are TRBV28 and TRBJ1-6, with 9 bases that match TRBD1. This CDR3 spans 12 amino acids. The germline V gene has CDR1 MDHEN and CDR2 SYDVKM. V lost 7 bases and J lost 18; bases outside the gene matches: 10. CDR3 in DNA: TGTGCCAGCAACAGGGGGGGACAGGGCGCCCACTTT. It is translated as CASNRGGQGAHF.

The J gene is TRBJ2-5, the V gene TRBV2; maybe TRBD1 (7 bases). Germline CDR1 SNHLY, CDR2 FYNNEI. The length of the CDR3 is 15 residues. Deletions cut 7 bases from V and 5 bases from J, with 20 bases between. CDR3 nucleotide sequence: TGTGCCAGCACCCTCAGGGGGGCCGCGGGGGAGACCCAGTACTTC. It codes for CASTLRGAAGETQYF. Full variable domain (outside the CDR3, taken from reference TRBV2 and TRBJ2-5): EPEVTQTPSHQVTQMGQEVILRCVPISNHLYFYWYRQILGQKVEFLVSFYNNEISEKSEIFDDQFSVERPDGSNFTLKIRSTKLEDSAMYFCASTLRGAAGETQYFGPGTRLLVL.

The V call is TRBV28, the J call TRBJ1-5, with no clear D. The CDR3 sequence is 14 residues long. The V gene lost 7 bases and the J gene lost 0 bases, with 10 bases spanning the gap. From germline, CDR1 is MDHEN and CDR2 SYDVKM. This CDR3 reads CASTRRVSNQPQHF. The CDR3 DNA follows: TGTGCCAGCACCCGAAGAGTTAGCAATCAGCCCCAGCATTTT.

The rearrangement links TRBV4-3 to TRBJ2-3; a possible D gene is TRBD1 (5 bases). Germline lookup yields CDR1 LGHNA and CDR2 YSLEER. There are 15 residues in the CDR3. Trimming took 0 bases from V and 4 from J, leaving 11 bases between them. CDR3 residues: CASSQDLQVADTQYF. CDR3 nucleotide sequence: TGCGCCAGCAGCCAAGATTTACAGGTCGCAGATACGCAGTATTTT.

About this clone itself: The sample carries other DNA sequences with the same CDR3. The chain uses TRBV7-2 and TRBJ2-1, with a tentative D call TRBD2 (6 bases). Trimming removed 0 bases at V and 3 bases at J, with 6 bases between. Per germline, CDR1 SGHTA and CDR2 FQGNSA. The CDR3 consists of 14 residues. CDR3 loop: CASSLAGGYNEQFF. CDR3 sequence (DNA): TGTGCCAGCAGCTTAGCGGGAGGCTACAATGAGCAGTTCTTC.

The chain combines TRBV5-1 with TRBJ2-1; D might be TRBD2 (6 bases). Germline V gene data show CDR1 as SGHRS and CDR2 as YFSETQ. Trimming removed 3 bases at V and 4 bases at J, with 14 bases between. CDR3 length: 15 amino acids. The CDR3 DNA reads TGCGCCAGCAGCTGGGTGGAGGGTCGTTACAATGAGCAGTTCTTC. Its protein is CASSWVEGRYNEQFF. Full variable domain (outside the CDR3, taken from reference TRBV5-1 and TRBJ2-1): KAGVTQTPRYLIKTRGQQVTLSCSPISGHRSVSWYQQTPGQGLQFLFEYFSETQRNKGNFPGRFSGRQFSNSRSEMNVSTLELGDSALYLCASSWVEGRYNEQFFGPGTRLTVL.